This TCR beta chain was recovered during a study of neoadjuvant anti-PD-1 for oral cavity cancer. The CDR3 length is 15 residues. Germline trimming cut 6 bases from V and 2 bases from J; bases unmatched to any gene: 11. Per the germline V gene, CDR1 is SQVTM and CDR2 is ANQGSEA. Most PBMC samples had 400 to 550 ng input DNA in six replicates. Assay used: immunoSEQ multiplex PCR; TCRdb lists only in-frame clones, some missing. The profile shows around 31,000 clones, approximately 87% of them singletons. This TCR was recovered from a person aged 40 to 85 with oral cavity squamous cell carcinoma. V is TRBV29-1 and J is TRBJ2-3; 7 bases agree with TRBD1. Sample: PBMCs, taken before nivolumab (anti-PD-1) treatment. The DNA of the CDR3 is TGCAGCGTCCGTACTTGGACAGGAAACACAGATACGCAGTATTTT. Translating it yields CSVRTWTGNTDTQYF.